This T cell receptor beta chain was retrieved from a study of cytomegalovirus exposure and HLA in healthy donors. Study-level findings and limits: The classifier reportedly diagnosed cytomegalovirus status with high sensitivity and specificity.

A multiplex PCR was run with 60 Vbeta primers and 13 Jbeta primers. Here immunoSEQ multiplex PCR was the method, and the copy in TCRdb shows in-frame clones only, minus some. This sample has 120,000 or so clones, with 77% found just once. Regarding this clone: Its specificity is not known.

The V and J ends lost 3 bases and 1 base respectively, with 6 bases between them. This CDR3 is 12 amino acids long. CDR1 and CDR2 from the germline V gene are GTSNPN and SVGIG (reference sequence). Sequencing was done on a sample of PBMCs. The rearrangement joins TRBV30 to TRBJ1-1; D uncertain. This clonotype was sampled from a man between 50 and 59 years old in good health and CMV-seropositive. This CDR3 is CAWSLRNTEAFF. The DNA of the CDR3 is TGTGCCTGGAGCCTTAGGAACACTGAAGCTTTCTTT.